The 21 T cell receptor beta chains below all came from one sample that was sequenced in a study of blood T cell repertoires in COVID-19. Sequencing used immunoSEQ multiplex PCR; TCRdb keeps in-frame clones, though not all of them. The table lists about 280,000 clones, approximately 78% of them singletons, with about 5% in the top ten. The source material was PBMCs or T cells enriched from blood (not recorded which). The receptors originated from a man aged 35 to 55 who had been exposed to COVID-19.

V is TRBV19 and J is TRBJ2-1; TRBD2 matches at 9 bases. There are 14 residues in the CDR3. Germline V lookup: CDR1 LNHDA, CDR2 SQIVND (reference sequence). With V trimmed by 7 bases and J by 5 bases, 6 bases remained unmatched. The CDR3 nucleotides read TGTGCCAGTATTAGCGGGAGCTTTAACAATGAGCAGTTCTTC. Protein: CASISGSFNNEQFF.

The chain is built from TRBV27 and TRBJ2-5; tentative D call: TRBD2 (6 bases). CDR3 length: 13 amino acids. CDR1 MNHEY and CDR2 SMNVEV come from the germline V gene (reference sequence). Trimming stripped 5 bases from V and 6 bases from J, with 13 bases between. The CDR3 DNA follows: TGTGCCAGCAGTATGGGGGGTGGGCAGACCCAGTACTTC. Its translation: CASSMGGGQTQYF.

V usage is TRBV3-1 (or the pseudogene TRBV3-2) and J usage is TRBJ2-2, with D possibly being TRBD2 (5 bases). Deletions cut 4 bases from V and 3 bases from J, with 21 bases between. Germline V CDR1 and CDR2: LGHDT, YNNKEL (reference sequence). There are 18 residues in the CDR3. The CDR3 sequence: CASSPGDPRAFYTGELFF. DNA of the CDR3: TGTGCCAGCAGCCCCGGGGATCCACGGGCTTTTTACACCGGGGAGCTGTTTTTT.

This chain links TRBV9 with TRBJ2-1; D remains ambiguous. CDR1 SGDLS and CDR2 YYNGEE come from the germline V gene. The CDR3 runs 12 residues. Trimming took off 4 bases at V and 7 bases at J, with 9 bases between the two ends. Here the CDR3 DNA reads TGTGCCAGCAGCATCAGTATGAATGAGCAGTTCTTC. Translation gives CASSISMNEQFF.

In this sample, this clone turned up once. This sequence joins TRBV30 and TRBJ2-7; TRBD1 might be the D (5 bases). CDR3 length: 12 residues. Germline V gene lookup returns CDR1 GTSNPN and CDR2 SVGIG (reference sequence). With 2 bases removed from V and 7 bases from J, the gap between germline ends came to 12 bases. CDR3 residues: CAWSFTGLEQYF. In nucleotides, the CDR3 is TGTGCCTGGAGTTTCACAGGATTGGAGCAGTACTTC.

The rearrangement links TRBV29-1 to TRBJ1-1; possible D gene TRBD1, 5 bases. There are 12 residues in the CDR3. From germline, CDR1 is SQVTM and CDR2 ANQGSEA. Trimming left V 2 bases short and J 1 base short, with 5 bases between. The CDR3 DNA follows: TGCAGCGTTGAACAGGGGAACACTGAAGCTTTCTTT. Translating gives CSVEQGNTEAFF. The full variable domain, rest sourced from reference TRBV29-1 and TRBJ1-1, is SAVISQKPSRDICQRGTSLTIQCQVDSQVTMMFWYRQQPGQSLTLIATANQGSEATYESGFVIDKFPISRPNLTFSTLTVSNMSPEDSSIYLCSVEQGNTEAFFGQGTRLTVV.

The chain couples TRBV5-6 to TRBJ2-5; 7 nucleotides agree with TRBD1. The germline V gene has CDR1 SGHDT and CDR2 YYEEEE. The CDR3 runs to 13 residues. V was clipped by 5 bases and J by 6 bases; unmatched bases: 7. The CDR3 DNA reads TGTGCCAGCAGTTTCGACAGGGTGAAGACCCAGTACTTC. Residues: CASSFDRVKTQYF. Full variable domain (rest looked up from reference TRBV5-6 and TRBJ2-5): DAGVTQSPTHLIKTRGQQVTLRCSPKSGHDTVSWYQQALGQGPQFIFQYYEEEERQRGNFPDRFSGHQFPNYSSELNVNALLLGDSALYLCASSFDRVKTQYFGPGTRLLVL.

The chain has TRBV6-4 and TRBJ2-2; TRBD1 is a possible D gene (5 bases). CDR3 size: 17 residues. Germline CDR1 MRHNA, CDR2 SNTAGT. V lost 5 bases and J lost 1, with 17 bases in between. In DNA form, the CDR3 reads TGTGCCAGCAGTCCAGAAGGGGATTCTTTGAACACCGGGGAGCTGTTTTTT. Protein product: CASSPEGDSLNTGELFF.

The genes are TRBV3-1 (or the pseudogene TRBV3-2) and TRBJ2-2; D not resolved. Germline V lookup: CDR1 LGHDT, CDR2 YNNKEL (reference sequence). V gave up 2 bases and J gave up 0 bases, with 10 bases separating them. CDR3 length equals 16 residues. The DNA for the CDR3 is TGTGCCAGCAGCCAAATACCAGTGCCGAACACCGGGGAGCTGTTTTTT. As protein: CASSQIPVPNTGELFF.

This clone was seen a few times. V and J are TRBV5-3 and TRBJ2-4; 7 nucleotides align to TRBD1. TRBV5-3 is designated an ORF whose function remains uncertain. The CDR3 runs 18 residues. V shed 0 bases, J shed 6 bases, and the junction held 15 bases outside the gene matches. CDR3 DNA: TGTGCCAGAAGCTTGGAGACAGGGCCAGAATGTGGGGGAAACATTCAGTACTTC. Amino acid sequence: CARSLETGPECGGNIQYF.

The V call is TRBV12-5, the J call TRBJ2-1, with D unclear. Trimming stripped 1 base from V and 7 bases from J, with 5 bases between. Germline lookup yields CDR1 LGHNT and CDR2 FRNRAP. CDR3 length: 12 residues. The CDR3 spells CASGLDNNEQFF. CDR3 nucleotides: TGTGCTAGTGGTTTGGATAATAATGAGCAGTTCTTC.

This clone occurred a few times. The chain links TRBV11-2 to TRBJ1-1; the D gene is possibly TRBD1 (6 bases). The CDR3 has 13 amino acids. CDR1 is SGHAT and CDR2 is FQNNGV in the germline V gene. Deletions cut 6 bases from V and 1 base from J, with 9 bases between. For the CDR3, the DNA is TGTGCCAGCAGAATACAGGGGAACACTGAAGCTTTCTTT. Translated, it gives CASRIQGNTEAFF.

The V and J genes are TRBV7-9 and TRBJ1-3, with TRBD1 identical over 7 bases. V was clipped by 8 bases and J by 2 bases; unmatched bases: 6. Germline V CDR1 and CDR2: SEHNR, FQNEAQ (reference sequence). This CDR3 region has 14 residues. CDR3 in amino acids: CASPGTATGNTIYF. The DNA of the CDR3 is TGTGCCAGCCCCGGGACAGCTACTGGAAACACCATATATTTT.

V usage is TRBV5-1 and J usage is TRBJ2-2, with 7 bases aligning to TRBD1. Looked up from germline, CDR1 is SGHRS and CDR2 is YFSETQ. The CDR3 extends over 15 amino acids. V was clipped by 5 bases and J by 2 bases; unmatched bases: 6. CDR3 nucleotide sequence: TGCGCCAGCAGACCCGGGACAGATAACACCGGGGAGCTGTTTTTT. It encodes CASRPGTDNTGELFF.

V and J are TRBV7-3 and TRBJ2-3; 9 bases line up with TRBD2. The germline V gene has CDR1 SGHTA and CDR2 FQGTGA. J was trimmed by 2 bases and V by 3 bases; bases with no gene match: 3. This CDR3 region has 15 residues. The CDR3 here is CASSLREGVTDTQYF. DNA for the CDR3: TGTGCCAGCAGCTTGCGGGAGGGCGTCACAGATACGCAGTATTTT.

The rearrangement uses TRBV7-3 and TRBJ2-5; 12 nucleotides agree with TRBD2. This CDR3 is built from 15 residues. In germline, CDR1 is SGHTA, CDR2 FQGTGA. Trimming at V came to 4 bases and at J to 5 bases, leaving 5 bases not matched to a gene. The CDR3 spells CASSSGGTSGETQYF. The DNA for the CDR3 is TGTGCCAGCAGCTCCGGGGGGACTAGCGGGGAGACCCAGTACTTC.

The rearrangement uses TRBV30 and TRBJ2-3; D unclear. This CDR3 contains 13 residues. CDR1 GTSNPN and CDR2 SVGIG come from the germline V gene (reference sequence). Trimming removed 5 bases at V and 2 bases at J, with 11 bases between. In nucleotides, the CDR3 is TGTGCCTGGGGTCAACAAAACACAGATACGCAGTATTTT. Translation: CAWGQQNTDTQYF.

The chain recombines TRBV6-1 with TRBJ1-5, with 9 bases identical to TRBD1. This CDR3 has 17 amino acids. In germline, CDR1 is MNHNS, CDR2 SASEGT. Trimming took 2 bases from V and 6 from J; bases not matched to a gene: 11. CDR3 sequence: CASSETNRGRNSQPQHF. The CDR3 DNA reads as TGTGCCAGCAGTGAAACTAACAGGGGGCGGAACTCTCAGCCCCAGCATTTT.

The rearrangement links TRBV20-1 to TRBJ1-5; D might be TRBD1 (6 bases). V was trimmed by 5 bases and J by 9 bases, leaving 11 bases between them. In germline, CDR1 is DFQATT, CDR2 SNEGSKA (reference sequence). The CDR3 consists of 11 residues. The CDR3 protein is CSAQQGGPQHF. The CDR3 nucleotides are TGCAGTGCTCAACAGGGTGGGCCCCAGCATTTT.

The rearrangement joins TRBV9 to TRBJ1-1; TRBD1 aligns across 7 bases. The CDR3 spans 15 residues. Trimming removed 2 bases from V and 4 bases from J; junction bases left unmatched: 8. In germline, CDR1 is SGDLS, CDR2 YYNGEE. The CDR3 DNA follows: TGTGCCAGCAGCGTCACAGGGGATTCTGGCACTGAAGCTTTCTTT. Residues: CASSVTGDSGTEAFF.

The chain carries TRBV29-1 and TRBJ1-1; D possibly corresponds to TRBD1 (6 bases). Trimming removed 2 bases from V and 1 base from J, with 8 bases in between. The V gene's germline CDR1 is SQVTM and CDR2 ANQGSEA. CDR3 size: 13 residues. CDR3 sequence (DNA): TGCAGCGTTGAACAGGACAGGAACACTGAAGCTTTCTTT. Protein sequence: CSVEQDRNTEAFF.